The 6 T cell receptor beta chains below come from one sample, sequenced in a study of Graves' ophthalmopathy and Graves' hyperthyroidism. Transcripts of RNA were the source for amplifying TCR beta CDR3 regions. After a first-round RT-PCR with HTBI primers, a second-round multiplex PCR was run. TCRdb fed the multiplex PCR reads into MiXCR, producing one record per CDR3 protein. Found here are about 740,000 distinct CDR3 sequences, roughly 41% of them singletons; the top ten hold 40% to 55%. The sequencing sample was made of peripheral blood. These receptors all come from an adult man with Graves' ophthalmopathy.

The chain is built from TRBV11-3 and TRBJ2-2; 12 bases map to TRBD2. In germline, CDR1 is SGHNT, CDR2 YENEEA. The V gene end was trimmed by 0 bases and the J gene end by 4 bases; junction bases not matched to a gene: 0. The CDR3 has 16 residues. CDR3 nucleotides: TGTGCCAGCAGCTTAGAACTAGCGGGAGGCACCGGGGAGCTGTTTTTT. It is translated as CASSLELAGGTGELFF.

The chain joins TRBV6-5 to TRBJ1-2; perhaps TRBD1 as D (5 bases). From germline, CDR1 is MNHEY and CDR2 SVGAGI. V lost 5 bases and J 8 bases, leaving 15 bases between the germline ends. The CDR3 runs 13 residues. This chain's CDR3 is CASSPPGGLGYTF. Written as DNA, the CDR3 is TGTGCCAGCAGTCCTCCGGGGGGTTTGGGCTACACCTTC.

In the case of this clonotype: The junction shows a germline mismatch at one end, possibly a read error. The V and J genes are TRBV7-2 and TRBJ1-6; 7 bases align to TRBD1. Germline V gene sequence: CDR1 SGHTA, CDR2 FQGNSA. The CDR3 spans 15 residues. The CDR3 region is CASSRPQGSNSPLHF. The CDR3 coding sequence is TGCGCCAGCAGCCGACCACAGGGGTCCAATTCACCCCTCCACTTT.

On this clonotype itself: This is likely a read error, given that the CDR3 carries no conserved phenylalanine or tryptophan at its end. No DNA is shown, since the ends of the CDR3 on it are uncertain; the CDR3 is the one TCRdb lists. This chain uses TRBV7-9 with TRBJ2-2; whether TRBD1, the table's D call, matches the DNA was not checked. The CDR3 region is 9 residues in length, termini included. CDR1 and CDR2 (germline): SEHNR, FQNEAQ (reference sequence). The CDR3 spells CASSRTELY.

In its sample, this clonotype was seen many times. This chain links TRBV7-9 with TRBJ1-1; 9 nucleotides match TRBD1. CDR3 size: 15 residues. From germline, CDR1 is SEHNR and CDR2 FQNEAQ (reference sequence). The ends lost 6 bases at V and 1 base at J; junction bases unmatched: 6. The CDR3 is CASRFAGQGNTEAFF. CDR3 DNA: TGTGCCAGCAGGTTCGCGGGACAGGGGAACACTGAAGCTTTCTTT.

CDR3 DNA: TGTGCCAGCAGCTTGATGGACGGGAACTATGGCTACACCTTC. Its protein is CASSLMDGNYGYTF. The J gene is TRBJ1-2, the V gene TRBV5-6, with unresolved D. Between the trimmed V and J ends, which lost 1 base and 2 bases, there was a span of 9 bases. The germline V gene encodes CDR1 SGHDT and CDR2 YYEEEE. There are 14 residues in the CDR3.